A selection of T cell receptor beta chains follows, all from one sample in a study of shared clonotypes between healthy human individuals. This table comes from immunoSEQ multiplex PCR, and its TCRdb copy is limited to in-frame clones, with some not included. The repertoire has fewer than 850,000 clones, 90% of them found once; the top ten carry about 34%. Sample: memory CD8+ T cells from PBMCs. The receptors derive from a man between 18 and 29 years old in good health. Some clones in this sample may be carry-over from other donors' samples. Both conserved end residues are part of each CDR3. The D gene is left open where the match is weak. Only part of the rows carry a size: once, few, many, or a class if the clone is expanded.

.	.	TRBV4-1	TRBJ2-1	CASSQEMGIAGFYNEQFF	TGCGCCAGCAGCCAAGAGATGGGGATAGCAGGATTCTACAATGAGCAGTTCTTC
TRBD2	.	TRBV27	TRBJ2-3	CASRFGLAGRTDTQYF	TGTGCCAGCAGGTTCGGGCTAGCGGGACGCACAGATACGCAGTATTTT
.	.	TRBV13	TRBJ2-3	CASSQAASGGTDTQYF	TGTGCCAGCAGCCAGGCAGCGTCAGGGGGGACAGATACGCAGTATTTT
.	once	TRBV7-9	TRBJ1-2	CASPPNGRNNYGYTF	TGTGCCAGCCCCCCAAACGGGCGGAATAACTATGGCTACACCTTC
.	.	TRBV10-3	TRBJ2-3	CAISEAGLGADTQYF	TGTGCCATCAGTGAGGCGGGACTCGGAGCAGATACGCAGTATTTT
.	.	TRBV21-1	TRBJ1-1	CASSKGDWTNTEAFF	TGTGCCAGCAGCAAAGGGGACTGGACGAACACTGAAGCTTTCTTT
TRBD2	.	TRBV6-5	TRBJ2-7	CASSYSASGTYEQYF	TGTGCCAGCAGTTACTCGGCTAGCGGAACCTACGAGCAGTACTTC
TRBD1	.	TRBV5-6	TRBJ1-2	CASSLGAGQVNYGYTF	TGTGCCAGCAGCTTGGGGGCTGGACAGGTTAACTATGGCTACACCTTC
.	.	TRBV11-2	TRBJ1-5	CASSRGGAGQPQHF	TGTGCCAGCAGTCGAGGGGGTGCCGGTCAGCCCCAGCATTTT
TRBD2	.	TRBV7-9	TRBJ2-4	CASSWGGPNQYF	TGTGCCAGCAGCTGGGGAGGGCCGAACCAGTACTTC
.	.	TRBV10-1	TRBJ2-1	CASSRETYNEQFF	TGCGCCAGCAGCAGGGAAACTTACAATGAGCAGTTCTTC
.	.	TRBV4-1	TRBJ2-7	CASSQIPSGTLKYF	TGCGCCAGCAGCCAAATACCTTCCGGGACGCTGAAGTACTTC
.	.	TRBV7-3	TRBJ2-2	CASSSLGDGELFF	TGTGCCAGCAGCTCTTTGGGGGACGGGGAGCTGTTTTTT
TRBD2	.	TRBV5-6	TRBJ2-7	CASSLGLAGAFRYEQYF	TGTGCCAGCAGCTTGGGGCTAGCGGGAGCTTTCCGCTACGAGCAGTACTTC
TRBD2	.	TRBV13	TRBJ2-1	CASSSFEREGRYNEQFF	TGTGCCAGCAGCTCCTTCGAGCGGGAGGGCAGGTACAATGAGCAGTTCTTC
.	.	TRBV4-3	TRBJ2-2	CASSHRAEKLFF	TGCGCCAGCAGCCATCGCGCCGAAAAGCTGTTTTTT
.	.	TRBV4-3	TRBJ2-7	CASSQERQVRSYEQYF	TGCGCCAGCAGCCAAGAAAGACAGGTCCGATCCTACGAGCAGTACTTC
.	.	TRBV29-1	TRBJ2-7	CSVFGEVHEQYF	TGCAGCGTTTTCGGGGAAGTGCACGAGCAGTACTTC
.	.	TRBV27	TRBJ2-3	CASITTDTQYF	TGTGCCAGCATTACCACAGATACGCAGTATTTT
TRBD2	few	TRBV6-5	TRBJ2-1	CASGSSGSNEQFF	TGTGCCAGCGGGTCTAGCGGGAGTAATGAGCAGTTCTTC
TRBD2	.	TRBV28	TRBJ2-3	CASSFLEAGGTDTQYF	TGTGCCAGCAGTTTCCTCGAGGCGGGAGGCACAGATACGCAGTATTTT
TRBD1	.	TRBV2	TRBJ1-5	CASSEERTGRNQPQHF	TGTGCCAGCAGTGAAGAGCGGACAGGCCGCAATCAGCCCCAGCATTTT
.	few	TRBV9	TRBJ1-1	CASSVGDNTEAFF	TGTGCCAGCAGCGTAGGGGACAACACTGAAGCTTTCTTT
TRBD1	.	TRBV28	TRBJ2-7	CASSHFRGTASYEQYF	TGTGCCAGCAGTCATTTCCGAGGGACAGCCTCCTACGAGCAGTACTTC
.	.	TRBV6-6	TRBJ1-3	CASSLSATGNTIYF	TGTGCCAGCAGTCTCTCGGCAACCGGAAACACCATATATTTT
TRBD2	.	TRBV4-1	TRBJ2-5	CASSELEREGPRAETQYF	TGCGCCAGCAGCGAGTTAGAGCGGGAGGGCCCTCGAGCAGAGACCCAGTACTTC
TRBD2	many	TRBV7-6	TRBJ2-5	CASSLRSSGYQETQYF	TGTGCCAGCAGCTTGCGGTCTAGCGGTTACCAAGAGACCCAGTACTTC
TRBD2	.	TRBV4-3	TRBJ2-1	CASSQGTSGRGDEQFF	TGCGCCAGCAGCCAAGGGACTAGCGGGAGGGGTGATGAGCAGTTCTTC
.	few	TRBV5-4	TRBJ1-1	CASSPGSMNTEAFF	TGTGCCAGCAGCCCCGGGAGCATGAACACTGAAGCTTTCTTT
TRBD2	.	TRBV9	TRBJ2-7	CASSEGLADSYEQYF	TGTGCCAGCAGTGAGGGACTAGCGGATAGCTACGAGCAGTACTTC
.	.	TRBV9	TRBJ1-2	CASSPTRGRTGYTF	TGTGCCAGCAGCCCGACCCGTGGACGGACTGGCTACACCTTC
.	.	TRBV28	TRBJ2-4	CASSFGWGLRGSKAKNIQYF	TGTGCCAGCAGTTTCGGGTGGGGGCTTCGGGGGTCTAAAGCCAAAAACATTCAGTACTTC
TRBD1	.	TRBV15	TRBJ2-5	CATSRRGTGETQYF	TGTGCCACCAGCAGACGGGGGACAGGCGAGACCCAGTACTTC
.	.	TRBV2	TRBJ2-7	CASNPRAAYEQYF	TGTGCCAGCAACCCGAGGGCAGCCTACGAGCAGTACTTC
TRBD2	.	TRBV19	TRBJ2-1	CASSLPPGLSRYNEQFF	TGTGCCAGTAGCCTACCTCCGGGACTATCCCGGTACAATGAGCAGTTCTTC
TRBD2	.	TRBV5-6	TRBJ2-7	CASSYSGSIYEQYF	TGTGCCAGCAGCTATAGCGGGAGTATTTACGAGCAGTACTTC
.	.	TRBV10-3	TRBJ1-2	CATREEPRESYGYTF	TGTGCCACCCGCGAGGAGCCAAGGGAGTCCTATGGCTACACCTTC
.	.	TRBV27	TRBJ2-7	CASSLSGPLEQYF	TGTGCCAGCAGTTTATCGGGTCCTCTCGAGCAGTACTTC
TRBD1	once	TRBV28	TRBJ2-5	CASSDHDRGRMETQYF	TGTGCCAGCAGCGACCATGACAGGGGGAGGATGGAGACCCAGTACTTC
TRBD2	.	TRBV15	TRBJ2-2	CATSRDSSGSWELFF	TGTGCCACCAGCAGAGATTCAAGCGGGAGCTGGGAGCTGTTTTTT
.	.	TRBV19	TRBJ1-1	CASSIRSSGNTEAFF	TGTGCCAGTAGTATCCGGAGCTCAGGGAACACTGAAGCTTTCTTT
.	.	TRBV27	TRBJ2-7	CASSSRTSGGDTYEQYF	TGTGCCAGCAGTTCAAGGACCTCAGGAGGGGATACCTACGAGCAGTACTTC
.	.	TRBV7-3	TRBJ2-3	CASSPRTGSTDTQYF	TGTGCCAGCAGCCCAAGGACCGGGAGCACAGATACGCAGTATTTT
TRBD1	.	TRBV7-9	TRBJ2-2	CASSSPFRDRVTGELFF	TGTGCCAGCAGCTCGCCCTTTAGGGACAGGGTCACCGGGGAGCTGTTTTTT
.	few	TRBV6-4	TRBJ2-1	CASSDSGSVSYNEQFF	TGTGCCAGCAGTGACTCGGGTAGCGTATCCTACAATGAGCAGTTCTTC
.	.	TRBV7-9	TRBJ2-7	CASSPRVGTSRYEQYF	TGTGCCAGCAGCCCAAGGGTCGGGACATCTCGCTACGAGCAGTACTTC
.	.	TRBV4-3	TRBJ1-1	CASSQGPEAFF	TGCGCCAGCAGCCAAGGGCCTGAAGCTTTCTTT